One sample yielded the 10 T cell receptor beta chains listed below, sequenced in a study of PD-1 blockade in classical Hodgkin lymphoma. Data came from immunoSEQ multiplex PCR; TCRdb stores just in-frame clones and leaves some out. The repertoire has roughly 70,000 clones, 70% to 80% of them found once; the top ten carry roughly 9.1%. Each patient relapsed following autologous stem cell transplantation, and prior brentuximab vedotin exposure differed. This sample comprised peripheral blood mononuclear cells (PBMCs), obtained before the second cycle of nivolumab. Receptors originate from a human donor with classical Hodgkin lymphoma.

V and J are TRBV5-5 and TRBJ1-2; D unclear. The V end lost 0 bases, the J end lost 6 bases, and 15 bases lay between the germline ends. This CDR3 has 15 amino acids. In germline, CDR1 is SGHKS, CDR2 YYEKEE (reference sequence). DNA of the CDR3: TGTGCCAGCAGCTTGGCCCTGTTCAACCTAGATGGCTACACCTTC. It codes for CASSLALFNLDGYTF. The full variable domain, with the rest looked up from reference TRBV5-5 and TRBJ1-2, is DAGVTQSPTHLIKTRGQQVTLRCSPISGHKSVSWYQQVLGQGPQFIFQYYEKEERGRGNFPDRFSARQFPNYSSELNVNALLLGDSALYLCASSLALFNLDGYTFGSGTRLTVV.

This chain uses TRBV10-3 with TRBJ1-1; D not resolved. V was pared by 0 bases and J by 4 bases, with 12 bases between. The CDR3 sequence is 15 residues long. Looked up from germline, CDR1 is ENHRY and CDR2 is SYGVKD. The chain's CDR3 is CAISESIGYGTEAFF. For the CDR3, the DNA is TGTGCCATCAGTGAGTCGATAGGGTACGGCACTGAAGCTTTCTTT.

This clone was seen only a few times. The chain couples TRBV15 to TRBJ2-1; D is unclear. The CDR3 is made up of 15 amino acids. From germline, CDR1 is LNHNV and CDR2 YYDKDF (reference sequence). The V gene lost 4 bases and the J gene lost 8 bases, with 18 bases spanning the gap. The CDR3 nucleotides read TGTGCCACCAGCACTCAGGTAGCCTTTGGGGATGAGCAGTTCTTC. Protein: CATSTQVAFGDEQFF.

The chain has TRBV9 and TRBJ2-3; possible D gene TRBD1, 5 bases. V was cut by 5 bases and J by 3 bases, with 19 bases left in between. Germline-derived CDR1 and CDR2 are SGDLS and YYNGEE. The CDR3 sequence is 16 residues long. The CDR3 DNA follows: TGTGCCAGCAGTTTGCAGGGCGGTGGCTCGACAGATACGCAGTATTTT. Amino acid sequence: CASSLQGGGSTDTQYF. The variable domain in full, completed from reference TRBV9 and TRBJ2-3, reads DSGVTQTPKHLITATGQRVTLRCSPRSGDLSVYWYQQSLDQGLQFLIQYYNGEERAKGNILERFSAQQFPDLHSELNLSSLELGDSALYFCASSLQGGGSTDTQYFGPGTRLTVL.

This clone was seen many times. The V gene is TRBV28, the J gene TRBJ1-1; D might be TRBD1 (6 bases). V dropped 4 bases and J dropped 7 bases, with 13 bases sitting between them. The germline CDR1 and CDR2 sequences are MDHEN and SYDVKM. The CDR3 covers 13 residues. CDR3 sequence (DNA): TGTGCCAGCAGTTCCACAGGGACGGTTGAAGCTTTCTTT. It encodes CASSSTGTVEAFF.

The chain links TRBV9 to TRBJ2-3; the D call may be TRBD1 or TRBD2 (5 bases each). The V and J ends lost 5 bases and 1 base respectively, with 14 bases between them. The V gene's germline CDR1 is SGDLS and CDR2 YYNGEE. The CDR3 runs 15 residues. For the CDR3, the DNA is TGTGCCAGCAGACCCGGGACCTTTGGCACAGATACGCAGTATTTT. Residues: CASRPGTFGTDTQYF.

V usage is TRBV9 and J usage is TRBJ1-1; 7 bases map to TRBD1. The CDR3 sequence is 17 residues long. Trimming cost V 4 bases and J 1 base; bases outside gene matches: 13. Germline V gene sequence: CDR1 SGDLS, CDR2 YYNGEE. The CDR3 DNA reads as TGTGCCAGCAGCAACAGACAGGGTCCCACGCCGAACACTGAAGCTTTCTTT. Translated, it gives CASSNRQGPTPNTEAFF.

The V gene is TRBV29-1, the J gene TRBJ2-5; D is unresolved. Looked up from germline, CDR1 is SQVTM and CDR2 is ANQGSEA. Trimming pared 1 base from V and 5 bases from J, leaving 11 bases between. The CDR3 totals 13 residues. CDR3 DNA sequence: TGCAGCGTTGAAGGATTTAGTAGGGAGACCCAGTACTTC. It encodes CSVEGFSRETQYF.

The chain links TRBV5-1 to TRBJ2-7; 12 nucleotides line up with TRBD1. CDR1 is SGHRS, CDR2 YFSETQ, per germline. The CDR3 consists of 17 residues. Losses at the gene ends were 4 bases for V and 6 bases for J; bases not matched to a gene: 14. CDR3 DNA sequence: TGCGCCAGCAGCATTAATCCTCCCGGGACAGGGGGCAGCGAGCAGTACTTC. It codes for CASSINPPGTGGSEQYF.

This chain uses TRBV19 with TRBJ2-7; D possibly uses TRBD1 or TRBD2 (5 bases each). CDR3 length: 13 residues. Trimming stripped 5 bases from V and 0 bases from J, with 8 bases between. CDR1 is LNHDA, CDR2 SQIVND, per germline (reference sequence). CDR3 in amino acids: CASSWGSSYEQYF. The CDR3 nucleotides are TGTGCCAGTAGTTGGGGGAGCTCCTACGAGCAGTACTTC.